The 12 T cell receptor beta chains reported below all come from one sample, sequenced in a study of T-cell reconstitution after alpha-beta-depleted transplantation in children. Unique molecular identifiers were incorporated during preparation of the TCRbeta library. TCRdb re-called the PCR reads through MiXCR, storing one row per CDR3 protein. The sample includes 490,000 or so distinct CDR3 sequences, over 9.5% seen only once; the top ten take 2% to 2.5%. Sample: PBMCs, taken before TCRalphabeta/CD19-depleted stem cell transplant. Every receptor here comes from a child aged 2-15 years with inherited bone marrow failure, due to receive a stem cell transplant.

The table lists this clonotype with many counts. The germline gene is not matched at one end of the junction; a read error may be the cause. This chain links TRBV20-1 with TRBJ2-3; no clear D gene. The CDR3 totals 14 residues. Per germline, CDR1 DFQATT and CDR2 SNEGSKA (reference sequence). CDR3 sequence reads: CSGRARYPTDTQYF. CDR3 sequence (DNA): TGCAGTGGTAGAGCAAGGTACCCCACAGATACGCAGTATTTT.

This clonotype was seen repeatedly, ten times or more. V gene TRBV4-3 combines with J gene TRBJ2-1, with D unresolved. This CDR3 has 16 amino acids. CDR1 is LGHNA and CDR2 is YSLEER in the germline V gene. V was trimmed by 4 bases and J by 7 bases, leaving 20 bases between them. In nucleotides, the CDR3 is TGCGCCAGCAGCCTAGGAATGTTAGAATGGTCGAATGAGCAGTTCTTC. Translating gives CASSLGMLEWSNEQFF.

Only a few counts were recorded for this clonotype. V usage is TRBV15 and J usage is TRBJ2-5; unclear D gene. Trimming cost V 8 bases and J 2 bases, with 9 bases left between them. The CDR3 extends over 12 amino acids. Germline values: CDR1 LNHNV, CDR2 YYDKDF (reference sequence). This CDR3 is CATGKTQETQYF. The CDR3 bases are TGTGCCACCGGAAAGACACAAGAGACCCAGTACTTC.

This clonotype was picked up many times. The chain has TRBV6-2 or TRBV6-3 and TRBJ1-2; D is unresolved. Germline lookup yields CDR1 MNHEY and CDR2 SVGEGT. The ends were cut back, 2 bases at V and 4 bases at J, with 5 bases in the middle. The CDR3 totals 12 residues. CDR3 in DNA: TGTGCCAGCAGTTACGTGTCCTATGGCTACACCTTC. As protein: CASSYVSYGYTF.

As regards this clonotype: One end of the junction is discordant with germline, which a read error may explain. The chain links TRBV20-1 to TRBJ2-5, with 7 nucleotides matching TRBD2. The V gene's germline CDR1 is DFQATT and CDR2 SNEGSKA (reference sequence). The CDR3 sequence is 17 residues long. In DNA form, the CDR3 reads TGCTGTGCTAGAAGGTATCTGGCGGGAGCAAGTCGAGAGACCCAGTACTTC. Translating it yields CCARRYLAGASRETQYF.

In its sample, this clonotype was seen many times. V and J are TRBV21-1 and TRBJ1-6; TRBD1, the table's D call, was not compared with the DNA. TRBV21-1 is a recognized pseudogene. This CDR3 is 15 amino acids long. The CDR3 DNA is TGTGCCAGCAGCAAAGGGACAGGGATTAATTCACCCCTCCACTTT. Translation gives CASSKGTGINSPLHF.

This clonotype has at least ten counts. The chain joins TRBV6-5 to TRBJ2-2; 7 bases agree with TRBD1. This CDR3 is 19 amino acids long. V was clipped by 0 bases and J by 5 bases; unmatched bases: 15. CDR1 and CDR2 (germline): MNHEY, SVGAGI. CDR3 residues: CASSYSILGAGGNTGELFF. The CDR3 DNA is TGTGCCAGCAGTTACTCAATCCTTGGGGCAGGGGGTAATACCGGGGAGCTGTTTTTT.

The chain carries TRBV27 and TRBJ1-5, with no clear D. Trimming stripped 10 bases from V and 1 base from J, with 11 bases between. The CDR3 runs to 13 residues. CDR1 and CDR2 (germline): MNHEY, SMNVEV (reference sequence). The CDR3 DNA follows: TGTGCCACGACGGGCGGGAGCAATCAGCCCCAGCATTTT. It is translated as CATTGGSNQPQHF.

This clonotype was found many times. The chain is built from TRBV27 and TRBJ1-4; D uncertain. The CDR3 extends over 14 amino acids. V lost 5 bases and J 5 bases, leaving 12 bases between the germline ends. The V gene's germline CDR1 is MNHEY and CDR2 SMNVEV (reference sequence). In DNA, the CDR3 is TGTGCCAGCAGTCCCCCCGGGGTGAATGAAAAACTGTTTTTT. It yields the protein CASSPPGVNEKLFF.

In this sample, this clonotype turned up many times. The chain combines TRBV3-1 with TRBJ2-3, with TRBD2 matching over 8 bases. The CDR3 is made up of 16 amino acids. The V segment lost 2 bases and the J segment 6 bases; nucleotides outside the gene matches: 10. CDR1 and CDR2 from the germline V gene are LGHDT and YNNKEL (reference sequence). The CDR3 bases are TGTGCCAGCAGCCAAAAGCGGGAGTTGTTCTTCGATACGCAGTATTTT. Residues: CASSQKRELFFDTQYF.

This clonotype has a count of ten or more. The chain combines TRBV7-2 with TRBJ2-3, with D tentatively TRBD2 (6 bases). The V end was cut by 4 bases, the J end by 0 bases, with 14 bases between. In germline, CDR1 is SGHTA, CDR2 FQGNSA. This CDR3 is 16 amino acids long. This chain's CDR3 is CASSWGLRTSTDTQYF. The DNA of the CDR3 is TGTGCCAGCAGCTGGGGACTCCGCACTAGCACAGATACGCAGTATTTT.

As for this clonotype: A much larger clone lies a single base off, so this may be a read error. The chain recombines TRBV28 with TRBJ2-7; D gene ambiguous. The CDR3 sequence is 14 residues long. Germline V gene data show CDR1 as MDHEN and CDR2 as SYDVKM. Here the CDR3 reads CDSSESGLSYEQYF. The CDR3 region has the DNA TGTGACAGCAGTGAATCCGGGCTCTCCTACGAGCAGTACTTC.